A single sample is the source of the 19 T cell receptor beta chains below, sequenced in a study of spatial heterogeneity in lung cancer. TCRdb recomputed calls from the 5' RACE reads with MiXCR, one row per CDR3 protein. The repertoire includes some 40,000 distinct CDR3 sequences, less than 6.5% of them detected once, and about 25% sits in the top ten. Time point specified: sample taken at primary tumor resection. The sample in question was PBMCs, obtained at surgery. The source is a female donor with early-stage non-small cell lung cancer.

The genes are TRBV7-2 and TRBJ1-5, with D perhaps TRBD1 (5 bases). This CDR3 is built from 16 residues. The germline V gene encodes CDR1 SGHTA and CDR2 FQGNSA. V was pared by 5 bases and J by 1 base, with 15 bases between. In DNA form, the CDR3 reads TGTGCCAGCAGCCTTTTGGGGCGCGAGAGCAATCAGCCCCAGCATTTT. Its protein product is CASSLLGRESNQPQHF.

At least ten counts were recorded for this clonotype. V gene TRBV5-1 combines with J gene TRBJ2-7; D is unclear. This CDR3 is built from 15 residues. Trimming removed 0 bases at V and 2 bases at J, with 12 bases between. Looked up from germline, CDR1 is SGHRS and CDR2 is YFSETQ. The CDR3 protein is CASSLANTAAYEQYF. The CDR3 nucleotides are TGCGCCAGCAGCTTGGCCAATACAGCAGCCTACGAGCAGTACTTC.

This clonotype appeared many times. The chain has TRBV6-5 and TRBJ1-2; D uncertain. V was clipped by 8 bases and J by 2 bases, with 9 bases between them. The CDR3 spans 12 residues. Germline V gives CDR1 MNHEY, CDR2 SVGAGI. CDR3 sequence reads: CASAPSNYGYTF. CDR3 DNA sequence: TGTGCCAGCGCCCCCTCGAACTATGGCTACACCTTC.

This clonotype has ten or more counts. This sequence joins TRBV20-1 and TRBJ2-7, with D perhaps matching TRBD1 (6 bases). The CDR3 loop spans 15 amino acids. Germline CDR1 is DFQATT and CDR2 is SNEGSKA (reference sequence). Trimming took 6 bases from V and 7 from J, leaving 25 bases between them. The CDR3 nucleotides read TGCAGTGCGCGGATAAACACAGGGCGTTTGGGGGAGCAGTACTTC. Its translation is CSARINTGRLGEQYF.

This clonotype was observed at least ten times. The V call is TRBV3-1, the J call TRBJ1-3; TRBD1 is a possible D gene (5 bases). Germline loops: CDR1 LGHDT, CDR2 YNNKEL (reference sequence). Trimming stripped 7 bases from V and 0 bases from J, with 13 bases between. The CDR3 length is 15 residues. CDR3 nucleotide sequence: TGTGCCAGCAACGGGGGACTGCTCTCTGGAAACACCATATATTTT. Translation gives CASNGGLLSGNTIYF.

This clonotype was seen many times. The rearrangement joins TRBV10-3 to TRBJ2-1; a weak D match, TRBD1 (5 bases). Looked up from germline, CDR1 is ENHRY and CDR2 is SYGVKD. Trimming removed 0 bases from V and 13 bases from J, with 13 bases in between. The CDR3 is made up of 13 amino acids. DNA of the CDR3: TGTGCCATCAGTGAGTCCGGCGAAGACAGCCAGTTCTTC. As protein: CAISESGEDSQFF.

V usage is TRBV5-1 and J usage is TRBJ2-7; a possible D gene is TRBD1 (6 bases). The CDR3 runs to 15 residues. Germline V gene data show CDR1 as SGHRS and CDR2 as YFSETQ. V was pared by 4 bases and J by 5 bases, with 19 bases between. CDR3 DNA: TGCGCCAGCAGCCCCCGCGAGGGGGAAAGGAACGAGCAGTACTTC. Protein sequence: CASSPREGERNEQYF.

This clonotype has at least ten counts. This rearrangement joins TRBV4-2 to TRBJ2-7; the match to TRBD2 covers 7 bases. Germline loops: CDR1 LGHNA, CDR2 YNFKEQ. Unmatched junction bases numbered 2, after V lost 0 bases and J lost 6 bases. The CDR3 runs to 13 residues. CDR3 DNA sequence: TGTGCCAGCAGCCAAGATCCTAGCGGCGAGCAGTACTTC. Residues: CASSQDPSGEQYF.

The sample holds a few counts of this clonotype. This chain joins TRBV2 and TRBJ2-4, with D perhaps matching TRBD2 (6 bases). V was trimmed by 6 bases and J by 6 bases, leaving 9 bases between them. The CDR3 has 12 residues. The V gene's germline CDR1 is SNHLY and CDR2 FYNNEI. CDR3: CASRKLANIQYF. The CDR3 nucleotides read TGTGCCAGCAGGAAACTAGCAAACATTCAGTACTTC.

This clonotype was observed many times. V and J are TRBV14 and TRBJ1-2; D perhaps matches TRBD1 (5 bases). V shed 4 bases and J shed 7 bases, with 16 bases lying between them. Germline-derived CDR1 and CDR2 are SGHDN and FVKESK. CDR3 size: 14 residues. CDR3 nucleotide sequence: TGTGCCAGCAGCCGCTTAACCGGGGCGAGTGGCTACACCTTC. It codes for CASSRLTGASGYTF.

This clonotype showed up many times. As DNA, the CDR3 is TGTGCCAGCAGTTACGCCGGGGCGGCTGAGCAGTTCTTC. Its protein product is CASSYAGAAEQFF. This chain uses TRBV6-6 with TRBJ2-1, with D perhaps given as TRBD1 or TRBD2 (5 bases each). V was clipped by 2 bases and J by 9 bases, with 11 bases between them. The germline V gene has CDR1 MNHNY and CDR2 SVGAGI (reference sequence). The CDR3 runs to 13 residues.

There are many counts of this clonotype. CDR3 DNA: TGTGCCAGCAGTTTATTAAGACAGGGGGCGAACAATGAGCAGTTCTTC. Protein: CASSLLRQGANNEQFF. This chain links TRBV12-3 or TRBV12-4 with TRBJ2-1, with TRBD1 matching over 10 bases. The junction had 6 bases not matched to a gene; V was cut back by 2 bases and J by 5 bases. CDR3 size: 16 residues.

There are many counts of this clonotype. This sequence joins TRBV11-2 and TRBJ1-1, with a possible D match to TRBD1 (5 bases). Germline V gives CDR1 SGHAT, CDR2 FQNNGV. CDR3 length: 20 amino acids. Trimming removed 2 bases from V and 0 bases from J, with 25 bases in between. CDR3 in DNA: TGTGCCAGCAGCTTACAGGGCTCGGAGGTTCGGCGGGTAATGAACACTGAAGCTTTCTTT. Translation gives CASSLQGSEVRRVMNTEAFF.

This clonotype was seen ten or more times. The CDR3 reads CASSLDSYPTGEQYF. The CDR3 DNA is TGTGCCAGCAGCCTCGACAGTTACCCCACGGGGGAGCAGTACTTC. This chain links TRBV3-1 with TRBJ2-7; the D gene could be TRBD1 or TRBD2 (5 bases each). The germline V gene has CDR1 LGHDT and CDR2 YNNKEL (reference sequence). The V end was cut by 4 bases, the J end by 7 bases, with 20 bases between. The CDR3 runs to 15 residues.

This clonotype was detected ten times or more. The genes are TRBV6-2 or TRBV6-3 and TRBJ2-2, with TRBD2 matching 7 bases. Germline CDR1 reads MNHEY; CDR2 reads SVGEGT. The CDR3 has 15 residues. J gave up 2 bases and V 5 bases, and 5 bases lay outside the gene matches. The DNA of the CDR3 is TGTGCCAGCAGTCGGGCTAGCGGCAACACCGGGGAGCTGTTTTTT. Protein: CASSRASGNTGELFF.

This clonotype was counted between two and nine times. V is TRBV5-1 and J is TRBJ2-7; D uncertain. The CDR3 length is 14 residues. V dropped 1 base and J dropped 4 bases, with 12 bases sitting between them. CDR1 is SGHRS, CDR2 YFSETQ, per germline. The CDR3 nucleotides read TGCGCCAGCAGCTTGTCCCAGACTCCATACGAGCAGTACTTC. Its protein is CASSLSQTPYEQYF. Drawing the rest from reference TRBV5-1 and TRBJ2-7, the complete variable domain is KAGVTQTPRYLIKTRGQQVTLSCSPISGHRSVSWYQQTPGQGLQFLFEYFSETQRNKGNFPGRFSGRQFSNSRSEMNVSTLELGDSALYLCASSLSQTPYEQYFGPGTRLTVT.

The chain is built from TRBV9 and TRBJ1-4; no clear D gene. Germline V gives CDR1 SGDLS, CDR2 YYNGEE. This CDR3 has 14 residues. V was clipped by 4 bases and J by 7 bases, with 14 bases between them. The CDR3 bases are TGTGCCAGCAGCCACACAGAGGGCTCTGAAAAACTGTTTTTT. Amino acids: CASSHTEGSEKLFF.

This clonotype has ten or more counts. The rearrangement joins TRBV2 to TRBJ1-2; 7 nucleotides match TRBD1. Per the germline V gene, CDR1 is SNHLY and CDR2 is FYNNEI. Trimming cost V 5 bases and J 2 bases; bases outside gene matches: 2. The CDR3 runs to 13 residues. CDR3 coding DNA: TGTGCCAGCAGTCTACAGGGGAACTATGGCTACACCTTC. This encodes CASSLQGNYGYTF.

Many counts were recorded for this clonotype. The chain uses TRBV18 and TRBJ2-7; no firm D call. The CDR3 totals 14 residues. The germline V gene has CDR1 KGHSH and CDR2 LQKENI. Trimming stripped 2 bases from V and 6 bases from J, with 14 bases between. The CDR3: CASSPSPILLEQYF. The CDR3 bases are TGTGCCAGCTCACCATCGCCCATCCTCCTCGAGCAGTACTTC.